This TCR beta chain appears in the sequencing data of a study of CD8 T cells in ankylosing spondylitis. Study-wide points: Clones linked to the disease showed a CD8+ phenotype. They occurred at relatively low frequencies in peripheral blood. There was a TCR beta motif, made of several highly homologous variants, that appeared characteristic of ankylosing spondylitis blood. The clones that were linked to disease were reported to be significantly enriched in matched synovial fluid samples from ankylosing spondylitis patients.

In this sample, this clonotype turned up a few times. Antigen specificity is unknown. Quantitative molecular-barcoded 5'-RACE generated the TCR beta libraries. From the 5' RACE reads, TCRdb called clonotypes with MiXCR, one entry per CDR3 protein. Of fewer than 650,000 distinct CDR3 sequences in the sample, approximately 12% were seen once. The V end lost 7 bases, the J end lost 4 bases, and 18 bases lay between the germline ends. The CDR3 has 15 amino acids. The material sequenced was blood, either unsorted or a sorted T cell fraction (not recorded which). V and J are TRBV12-3 or TRBV12-4 and TRBJ2-3, with D possibly matching TRBD2 (5 bases). This TCR derives from a male donor with ankylosing spondylitis. This CDR3 is CASKEPIASADTQYF. CDR3 nucleotides: TGTGCCAGCAAAGAACCCATAGCGTCCGCAGATACGCAGTATTTT.